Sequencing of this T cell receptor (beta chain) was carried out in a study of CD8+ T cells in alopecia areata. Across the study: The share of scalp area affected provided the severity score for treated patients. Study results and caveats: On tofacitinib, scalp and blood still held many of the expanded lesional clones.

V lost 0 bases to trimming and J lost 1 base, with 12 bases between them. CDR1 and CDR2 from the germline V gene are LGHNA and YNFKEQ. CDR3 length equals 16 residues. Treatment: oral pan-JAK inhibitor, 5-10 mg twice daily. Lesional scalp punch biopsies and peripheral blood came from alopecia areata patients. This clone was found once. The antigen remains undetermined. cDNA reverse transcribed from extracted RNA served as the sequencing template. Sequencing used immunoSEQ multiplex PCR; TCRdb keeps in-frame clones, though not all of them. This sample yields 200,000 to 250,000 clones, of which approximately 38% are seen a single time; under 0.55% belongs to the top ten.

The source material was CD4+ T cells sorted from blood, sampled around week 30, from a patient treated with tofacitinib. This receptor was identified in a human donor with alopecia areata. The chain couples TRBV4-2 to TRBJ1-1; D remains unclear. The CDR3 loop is CASSQDYSLRNTEAFF. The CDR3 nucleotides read TGTGCCAGCAGCCAAGATTATTCTTTGAGGAACACTGAAGCTTTCTTT.